These 9 T cell receptor beta chains were sequenced from one sample in a study of blood T cell repertoires in COVID-19. Clones were sequenced by immunoSEQ multiplex PCR, and TCRdb holds only the in-frame ones, with some missing. The sample carries some 98,000 clones, 80% recorded once. Sequencing was carried out using peripheral blood. Receptor source: a human donor in a cohort sampled during active COVID-19.

The chain joins TRBV3-1 (or the pseudogene TRBV3-2) to TRBJ1-4; no firm D call. This CDR3 region has 16 residues. Germline CDR1 and CDR2: LGHDT and YNNKEL (reference sequence). Deletions cut 5 bases from V and 5 bases from J, with 18 bases between. The CDR3: CASSSGNVRLNEKLFF. The CDR3 bases are TGTGCCAGCAGCAGCGGAAATGTCAGGTTAAATGAAAAACTGTTTTTT.

The chain uses TRBV28 and TRBJ1-5; a possible D gene is TRBD1 (5 bases). Trimming took 6 bases from V and 0 from J, leaving 12 bases between them. CDR1 is MDHEN and CDR2 is SYDVKM in the germline V gene. The CDR3 runs 15 residues. For the CDR3, the DNA is TGTGCCAGCAGGCCCAGGGAAACTAGCAATCAGCCCCAGCATTTT. Translating gives CASRPRETSNQPQHF.

This chain links TRBV6-5 with TRBJ2-7; the D gene is possibly TRBD1 (6 bases). Trimming removed 6 bases at V and 12 bases at J, with 15 bases between. This CDR3 has 11 amino acids. CDR1 MNHEY and CDR2 SVGAGI come from the germline V gene. The CDR3, as DNA: TGTGCCAGCAGAGCCGCGACAGGTCCGTACTTC. Encoded protein: CASRAATGPYF.

The gene calls are TRBV18 and TRBJ2-7, with 14 bases lining up with TRBD2. CDR1 and CDR2 from the germline V gene are KGHSH and LQKENI. The CDR3 spans 14 residues. Trimming took 6 bases from V and 4 from J; bases not matched to a gene: 2. The CDR3 is CASSRLAGGYEQYF. In DNA, the CDR3 is TGTGCCAGCTCTCGACTAGCGGGAGGGTACGAGCAGTACTTC.

The DNA of the CDR3 is TGCGCCAGCCCGGTGGGGACAGGCGCACCGGGTGAAGCTTTCTTT. Translated: CASPVGTGAPGEAFF. The V gene is TRBV5-1, the J gene TRBJ1-1, with 8 bases that match TRBD1. V lost 7 bases and J lost 7; bases outside the gene matches: 15. Per the germline V gene, CDR1 is SGHRS and CDR2 is YFSETQ. The CDR3 spans 15 residues.

The V call is TRBV5-1, the J call TRBJ1-1; a possible D gene is TRBD1 (5 bases). V was clipped by 4 bases and J by 3 bases, with 13 bases between them. The CDR3 is 14 amino acids. Germline V gives CDR1 SGHRS, CDR2 YFSETQ. The CDR3 sequence: CASSPGRGDTEAFF. The CDR3 bases are TGCGCCAGCAGCCCGGGACGGGGGGACACTGAAGCTTTCTTT. Filled out from reference TRBV5-1 and TRBJ1-1, the complete variable domain reads KAGVTQTPRYLIKTRGQQVTLSCSPISGHRSVSWYQQTPGQGLQFLFEYFSETQRNKGNFPGRFSGRQFSNSRSEMNVSTLELGDSALYLCASSPGRGDTEAFFGQGTRLTVV.

The chain couples TRBV16 to TRBJ1-1, with unresolved D. V was pared by 2 bases and J by 8 bases, with 9 bases between. The germline gives CDR1 KGHSY, CDR2 FQNENV. This CDR3 is 12 amino acids long. In DNA, the CDR3 is TGTGCCAGCAGCCAACTTGGGCTAGAAGCTTTCTTT. Protein: CASSQLGLEAFF.

The chain is built from TRBV5-1 and TRBJ2-7; 8 nucleotides line up with TRBD1. V shed 7 bases and J 7 bases; nucleotides not matched to a gene: 10. The CDR3 is 13 amino acids. In germline, CDR1 is SGHRS, CDR2 YFSETQ. The CDR3 DNA reads TGCGCCAGCGCCAGAGGACAGGGCCTTGAGCAGTACTTC. Translation gives CASARGQGLEQYF.

This chain's CDR3 is CASSFTSEQFF. The CDR3 bases are TGTGCCAGCAGTTTTACTAGTGAGCAGTTCTTC. The rearrangement joins TRBV12-3 or TRBV12-4 to TRBJ2-1, with D possibly TRBD2 on 5 matching bases. V dropped 3 bases and J dropped 9 bases, with 6 bases sitting between them. This CDR3 is 11 amino acids long.